Sequencing of this TCR beta chain was carried out in a study of shared clonotypes between healthy human individuals. Profiling relied on immunoSEQ multiplex PCR, and the TCRdb table lists in-frame clones only, not all of them. The table includes over a million clones, roughly 96% detected once. This clonotype was obtained from a man between 25 and 39 years old in good health. Sequences were obtained from naive CD4+ T cells sorted from blood. Described subset: CD45RA+ positively selected.

CDR3 residues: CARIKREVTDTQYF. The CDR3 DNA follows: TGTGCCAGAATCAAGCGGGAGGTCACAGATACGCAGTATTTT. This chain joins TRBV7-3 and TRBJ2-3, with 9 bases that match TRBD2. Germline CDR1 reads SGHTA; CDR2 reads FQGTGA. The junction had 6 bases not matched to a gene; V was cut back by 9 bases and J by 2 bases. CDR3 length equals 14 residues.